The T cell receptor beta chain described here comes from a study of vaccination and CD4 T cells after COVID-19. Study context: Stimulation used overlapping spike peptides from SARS-CoV-2, HCoV-NL63, HCoV-OC43 and HCoV-229E.

Described treatment: roughly ten-day PBMC culture with coronavirus spike peptide pools or control peptides (ViraFEST assay). Cultures of PBMCs, more than 1.5 million per well, were set up with about 10 IU/ml IL-2 and approximately 9.7 ug/ml peptide pools. Oncomine TCR Beta short-read sequencing was applied to DNA from cultured CD4+ T cells. TCRdb recomputed calls from the PCR reads with MiXCR, one row per CDR3 protein. The profile covers fewer than 7,000 distinct CDR3 sequences, with under 70% appearing a single time and more than 40% taken by the ten largest. Study-level findings and limits: The great majority, 304 of 307 vaccine-specific clones, proved spike mono-reactive in convalescent patients.

Details on this clonotype: Its antigen is undetermined.

Trimming removed 0 bases from V and 0 bases from J, with 18 bases in between. CDR1 is MNHEY and CDR2 is SVGAGI in the germline V gene. This CDR3 is 18 amino acids long. This rearrangement joins TRBV6-5 to TRBJ2-7, with D maybe TRBD1 (6 bases). The receptor was isolated from a human donor who had recovered from COVID-19. Specimen: CD4+ T cells from blood, cultured in vitro. CDR3 nucleotides: TGTGCCAGCAGTTACTCGCGATACAGGGTCTTAAGCTCCTACGAGCAGTACTTC. Protein: CASSYSRYRVLSSYEQYF.